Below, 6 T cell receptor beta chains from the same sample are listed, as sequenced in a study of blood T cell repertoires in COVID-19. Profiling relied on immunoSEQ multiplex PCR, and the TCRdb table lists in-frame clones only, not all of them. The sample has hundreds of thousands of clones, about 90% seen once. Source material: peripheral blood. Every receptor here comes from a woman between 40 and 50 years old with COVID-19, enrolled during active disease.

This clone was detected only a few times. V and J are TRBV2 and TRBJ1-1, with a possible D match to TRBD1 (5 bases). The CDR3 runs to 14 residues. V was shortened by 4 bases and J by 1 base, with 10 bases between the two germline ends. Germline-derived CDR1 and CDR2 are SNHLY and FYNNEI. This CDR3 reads CASSGTGGNTEAFF. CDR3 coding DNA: TGTGCCAGCAGTGGGACCGGGGGGAACACTGAAGCTTTCTTT.

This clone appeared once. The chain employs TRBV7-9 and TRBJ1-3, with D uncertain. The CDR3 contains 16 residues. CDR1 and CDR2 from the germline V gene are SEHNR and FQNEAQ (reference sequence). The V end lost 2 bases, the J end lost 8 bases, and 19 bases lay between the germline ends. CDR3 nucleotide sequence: TGTGCCAGCAGCTTATCGCCCGGGTACCCCGGGGACACCATATATTTT. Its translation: CASSLSPGYPGDTIYF.

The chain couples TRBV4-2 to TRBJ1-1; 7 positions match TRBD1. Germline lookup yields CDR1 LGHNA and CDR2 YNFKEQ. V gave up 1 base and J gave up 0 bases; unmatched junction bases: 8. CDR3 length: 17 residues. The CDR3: CASSQVLRGAMNTEAFF. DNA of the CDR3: TGTGCCAGCAGCCAAGTTCTCAGGGGGGCGATGAACACTGAAGCTTTCTTT.

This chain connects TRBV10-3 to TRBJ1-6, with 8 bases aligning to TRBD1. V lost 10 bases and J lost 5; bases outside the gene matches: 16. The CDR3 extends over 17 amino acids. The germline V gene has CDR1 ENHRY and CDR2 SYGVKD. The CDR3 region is CATQDRERFGHNSPLHF. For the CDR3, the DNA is TGTGCCACGCAGGACAGGGAAAGATTTGGGCATAATTCACCCCTCCACTTT.

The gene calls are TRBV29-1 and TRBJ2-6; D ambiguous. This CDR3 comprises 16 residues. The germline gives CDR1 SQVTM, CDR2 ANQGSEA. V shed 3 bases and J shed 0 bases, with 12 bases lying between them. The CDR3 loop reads CSVEGRSSSGANVLTF. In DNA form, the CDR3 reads TGCAGCGTTGAGGGCAGATCCAGCTCTGGGGCCAACGTCCTGACTTTC.

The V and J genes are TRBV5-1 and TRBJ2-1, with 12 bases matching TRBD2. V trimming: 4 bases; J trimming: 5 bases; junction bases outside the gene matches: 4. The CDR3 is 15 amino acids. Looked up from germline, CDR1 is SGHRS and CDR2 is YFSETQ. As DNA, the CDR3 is TGCGCCAGCAGCATCGGACTAGCGGGACACAATGAGCAGTTCTTC. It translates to CASSIGLAGHNEQFF.